A selection of T cell receptor beta chains follows, all from one sample in a study of blood T cell repertoires in COVID-19. The method was immunoSEQ multiplex PCR; TCRdb's version includes in-frame clones alone and lacks a portion of them. This table holds more than 150,000 clones, roughly 80% found once. The sample taken for sequencing was PBMCs or T cells enriched from blood (not recorded which). The receptors come from a man aged 35 to 55 who had recovered from COVID-19. Each CDR3 is given with its conserved first and last residue. The D gene is left open where the match is weak. Some rows mark clone size as missing; the rest say once, few, many or name a class of expanded clone.

d_call clone_size j_call v_call cdr3_aa cdr3_nt
TRBD1 . TRBJ1-2 TRBV4-2 CASSQESTGRSNYGYTF TGTGCCAGCAGCCAAGAGTCGACAGGGAGGTCTAACTATGGCTACACCTTC
TRBD2 . TRBJ2-7 TRBV4-1 CASSPGRGRAYEQYF TGCGCCAGCAGCCCGGGGAGGGGACGGGCCTACGAGCAGTACTTC
TRBD1 . TRBJ2-5 TRBV7-6 CASSVQGVGQETQYF TGTGCCAGCAGCGTACAGGGGGTAGGACAAGAGACCCAGTACTTC
. . TRBJ1-2 TRBV5-4 CASSPGAGYTF TGTGCCAGCAGCCCAGGGGCTGGCTACACCTTC
. . TRBJ2-2 TRBV11-2 CASSLGPVSNTGELFF TGTGCCAGCAGCTTAGGTCCGGTATCTAACACCGGGGAGCTGTTTTTT
. . TRBJ2-3 TRBV12-3/TRBV12-4 CASSLSTDTQYF TGTGCCAGCAGTCTTAGCACAGATACGCAGTATTTT
. . TRBJ1-4 TRBV7-9 CASSLVRETELFF TGTGCCAGCAGCTTAGTACGGGAGACGGAACTGTTTTTT
TRBD2 . TRBJ2-5 TRBV9 CASSGGPRDYIRETQYF TGTGCCAGCAGCGGGGGCCCCCGGGACTATATTCGGGAGACCCAGTACTTC
. few TRBJ1-2 TRBV28 CASSQSPYGYTF TGTGCCAGCAGCCAGTCTCCCTATGGCTACACCTTC
. . TRBJ1-4 TRBV5-1 CASSLRGAGEKLFF TGCGCCAGCAGCCTGCGTGGGGCAGGGGAAAAACTGTTTTTT
TRBD1 . TRBJ1-1 TRBV6-5 CASRTGVANTEAFF TGTGCCAGCCGAACAGGGGTTGCGAACACTGAAGCTTTCTTT
. . TRBJ1-6 TRBV25-1 CASSGQDNSPLHF TGTGCCAGCAGTGGCCAGGATAATTCACCCCTCCACTTT
. . TRBJ2-6 TRBV9 CASSVGQSGANVLTF TGTGCCAGCAGCGTAGGACAATCTGGGGCCAACGTCCTGACTTTC